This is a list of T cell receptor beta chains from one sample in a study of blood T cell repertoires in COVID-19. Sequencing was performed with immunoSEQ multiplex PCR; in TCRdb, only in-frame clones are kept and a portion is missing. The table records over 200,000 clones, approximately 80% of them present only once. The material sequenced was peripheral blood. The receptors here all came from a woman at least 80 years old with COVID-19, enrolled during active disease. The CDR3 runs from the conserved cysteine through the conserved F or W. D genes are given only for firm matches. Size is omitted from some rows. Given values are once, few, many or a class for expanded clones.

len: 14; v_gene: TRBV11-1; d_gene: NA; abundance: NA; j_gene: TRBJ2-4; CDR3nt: TGTGCCAGCAGCCGGACCCAGGGTTTCGACATTCAGTACTTC; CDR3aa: CASSRTQGFDIQYF
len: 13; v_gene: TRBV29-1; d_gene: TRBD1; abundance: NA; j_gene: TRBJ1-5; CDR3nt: TGCAGCGTTGGGGACAGGGGGAATCAGCCCCAGCATTTT; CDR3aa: CSVGDRGNQPQHF
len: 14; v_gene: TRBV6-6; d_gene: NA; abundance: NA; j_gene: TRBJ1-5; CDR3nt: TGTGCCAGCAGCCAGGACAGTAGCAATCAGCCCCAGCATTTT; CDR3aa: CASSQDSSNQPQHF
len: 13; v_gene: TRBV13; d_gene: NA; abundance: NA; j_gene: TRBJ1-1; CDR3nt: TGTGCCAGCAGCTTAGGCAAAAACACTGAAGCTTTCTTT; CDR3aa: CASSLGKNTEAFF
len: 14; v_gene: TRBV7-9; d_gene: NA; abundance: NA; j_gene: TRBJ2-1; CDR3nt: TGTGCCAGCAGCTTAAACTTCCTAAGCTATGAGCAGTTCTTC; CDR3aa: CASSLNFLSYEQFF
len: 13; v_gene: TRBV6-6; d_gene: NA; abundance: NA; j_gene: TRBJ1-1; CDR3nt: TGTGCCAGCAGTTACTCGACAGGAACTGAAGCTTTCTTT; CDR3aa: CASSYSTGTEAFF
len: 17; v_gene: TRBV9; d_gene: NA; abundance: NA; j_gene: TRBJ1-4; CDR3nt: TGTGCCAGCAGCGAAGGGGTGACAGCTGCAACTAATGAAAAACTGTTTTTT; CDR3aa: CASSEGVTAATNEKLFF
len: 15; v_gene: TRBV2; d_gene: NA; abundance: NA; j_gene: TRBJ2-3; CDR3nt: TGTGCCAGCAGTTTGGTCGATGGGCAGACAGATACGCAGTATTTT; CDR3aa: CASSLVDGQTDTQYF
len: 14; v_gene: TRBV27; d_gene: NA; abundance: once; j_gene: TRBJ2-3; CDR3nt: TGTGCCAGCAGTCCCTCCACTGGGGGGGATACGCAGTATTTT; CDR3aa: CASSPSTGGDTQYF
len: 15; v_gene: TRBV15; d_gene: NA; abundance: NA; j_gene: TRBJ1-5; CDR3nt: TGTGCCACCAGCAGGGACGGGGGGGGCAATCAGCCCCAGCATTTT; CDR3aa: CATSRDGGGNQPQHF
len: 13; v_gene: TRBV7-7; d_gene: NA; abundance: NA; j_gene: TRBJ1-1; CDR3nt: TGTGCTAGCAGCGTACAGACGAACACTGAAGCTTTCTTT; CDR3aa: CASSVQTNTEAFF
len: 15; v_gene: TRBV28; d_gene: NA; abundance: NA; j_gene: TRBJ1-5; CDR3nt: TGTGCCAGCGGGGTGGGGGCAGATAGCAATCAGCCCCAGCATTTT; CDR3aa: CASGVGADSNQPQHF
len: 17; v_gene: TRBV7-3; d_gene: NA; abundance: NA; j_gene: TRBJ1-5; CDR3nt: TGTGCCAGCAGCCTCCCCGGGGGTGTGCAGCACTGCTTGGCCCAGCATTTT; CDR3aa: CASSLPGGVQHCLAQHF
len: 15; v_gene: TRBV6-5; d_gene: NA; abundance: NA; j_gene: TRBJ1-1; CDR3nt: TGTGCCAGCAGTTACTCGTACGCGGGGGACACTGAAGCTTTCTTT; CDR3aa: CASSYSYAGDTEAFF
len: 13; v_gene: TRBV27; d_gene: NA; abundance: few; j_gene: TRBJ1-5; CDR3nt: TGTGCCAGCAGTTTTATGGGCGACCAGCCCCAGCATTTT; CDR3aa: CASSFMGDQPQHF
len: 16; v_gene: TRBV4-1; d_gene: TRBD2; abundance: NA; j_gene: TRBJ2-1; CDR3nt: TGCGCCAGCAGCCAAGATCGAGCTAGCGGCTGGGATGAGCAGTTCTTC; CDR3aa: CASSQDRASGWDEQFF
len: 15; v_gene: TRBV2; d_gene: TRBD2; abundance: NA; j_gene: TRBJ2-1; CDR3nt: TGTGCCAGCAGAGACTTAGCGGGGGAATACAATGAGCAGTTCTTC; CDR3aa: CASRDLAGEYNEQFF
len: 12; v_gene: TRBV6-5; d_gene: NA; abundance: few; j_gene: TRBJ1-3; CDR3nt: TGTGCCAGCGAGTCGGCTGGAAACACCATATATTTT; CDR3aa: CASESAGNTIYF
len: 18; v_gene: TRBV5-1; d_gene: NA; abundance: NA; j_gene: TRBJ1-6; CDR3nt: TGCGCCAGCAGCTTGACTGCTGGCAGGGGCTCCTATAATTCACCCCTCCACTTT; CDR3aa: CASSLTAGRGSYNSPLHF
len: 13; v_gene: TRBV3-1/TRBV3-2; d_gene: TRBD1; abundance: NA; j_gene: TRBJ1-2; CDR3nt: TGTGCCAGCAGCCAGCCCCCGGGACAGGGCTACACCTTC; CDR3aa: CASSQPPGQGYTF
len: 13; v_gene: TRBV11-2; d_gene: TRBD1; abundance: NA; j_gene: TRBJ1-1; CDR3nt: TGTGCCAGCAGCAACTCCGGGACAGGTGAGGCTTTCTTT; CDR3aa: CASSNSGTGEAFF
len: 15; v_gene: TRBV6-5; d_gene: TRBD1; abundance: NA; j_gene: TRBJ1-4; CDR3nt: TGTGCCAGCAGCCTGACGGGACAGGTTAATGAAAAACTGTTTTTT; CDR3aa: CASSLTGQVNEKLFF
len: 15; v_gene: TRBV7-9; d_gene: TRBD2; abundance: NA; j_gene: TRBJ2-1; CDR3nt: TGTGCCAGCAGTTTACTAGCGGGAGCGTACAATGAGCAGTTCTTC; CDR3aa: CASSLLAGAYNEQFF
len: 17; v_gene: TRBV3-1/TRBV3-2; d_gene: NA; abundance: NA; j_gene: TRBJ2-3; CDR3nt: TGTGCCAGCAGCCAAGATCGGAGGGGTGGGGGCACAGATACGCAGTATTTT; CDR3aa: CASSQDRRGGGTDTQYF
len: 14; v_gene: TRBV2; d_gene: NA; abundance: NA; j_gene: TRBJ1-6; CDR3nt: TGTGCCACTTCGATTCAACCGGGAGATTCACCCCTCCACTTT; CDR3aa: CATSIQPGDSPLHF
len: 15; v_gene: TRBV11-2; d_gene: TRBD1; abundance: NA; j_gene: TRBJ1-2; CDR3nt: TGTGCCAGCAGCTTAAACAGGGGAAAGATTGATGGCTACACCTTC; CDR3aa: CASSLNRGKIDGYTF
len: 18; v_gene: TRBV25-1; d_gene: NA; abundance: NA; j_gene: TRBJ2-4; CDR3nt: TGTGCCAGCAGTTCGGCTTGGGGGGCAGGGGGAGAGGTAAACATTCAGTACTTC; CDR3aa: CASSSAWGAGGEVNIQYF
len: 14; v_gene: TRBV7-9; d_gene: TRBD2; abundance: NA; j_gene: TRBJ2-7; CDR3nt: TGTGCCAGCAGCTTTTTGGCGGGAGGGGGTGAGCAGTACTTC; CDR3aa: CASSFLAGGGEQYF
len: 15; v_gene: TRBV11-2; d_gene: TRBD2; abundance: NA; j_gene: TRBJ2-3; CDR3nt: TGTGCCAGCAGCTGGGCTAGCGGGGTTGAAGATACGCAGTATTTT; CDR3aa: CASSWASGVEDTQYF
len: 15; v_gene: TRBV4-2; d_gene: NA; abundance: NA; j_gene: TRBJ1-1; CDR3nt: TGTGCCAGCAGCCAAGAGGCAGGATTGAACACTGAAGCTTTCTTT; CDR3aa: CASSQEAGLNTEAFF
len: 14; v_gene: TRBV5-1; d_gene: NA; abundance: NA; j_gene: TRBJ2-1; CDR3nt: TGCGCCAGCAGCTCCCCGTCAGGGGGGAATGAGCAGTTCTTC; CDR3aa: CASSSPSGGNEQFF
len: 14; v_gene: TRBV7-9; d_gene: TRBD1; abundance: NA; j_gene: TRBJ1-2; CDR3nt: TGTGCCAGCAGCTCGGGACAGACGATATATGGCTACACCTTC; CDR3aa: CASSSGQTIYGYTF
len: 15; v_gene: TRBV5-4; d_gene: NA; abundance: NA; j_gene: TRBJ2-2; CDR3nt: TGTGCCAGCAGCTTGGGAGGCAGGGGTGCCGGGGAGCTGTTTTTT; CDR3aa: CASSLGGRGAGELFF
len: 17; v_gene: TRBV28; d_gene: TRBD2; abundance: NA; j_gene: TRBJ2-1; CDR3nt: TGTGCCACCAAGGGACTAGCGGGCTTTGAAGACTACAATGAGCAGTTCTTC; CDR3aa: CATKGLAGFEDYNEQFF